These 4 T cell receptor beta chains share one sample of origin, sequenced in a study of CD8+CD57+ T cells in acquired aplastic anemia (dated by TCRdb to the late 2010s). The run used an Illumina HiSeq 2000. Genomic DNA served as template for TCR beta VDJ combination and CDR3 sequence profiling. Through fastp at Q25 and MiXCR, TCRdb rebuilt clones from the public reads, retaining in-frame beta chains. All rows with the same CDR3 protein become a single entry with the most common DNA and genes. Counted in this sample were 35,000 to 45,000 distinct CDR3 sequences; around 67% of them appeared once. The top ten clones comprise 20% to 25% of the sample. Sequencing used sorted CD4+, CD8+, or CD8+CD57+ T cells (not recorded which) from PBMCs. These receptors were taken from a human donor in good health, serving as a control.

This sequence joins TRBV12-3 or TRBV12-4 and TRBJ2-7; 10 bases agree with TRBD2. The ends lost 1 base at V and 6 bases at J; junction bases unmatched: 3. The CDR3 sequence is 14 residues long. In nucleotides, the CDR3 is TGTGCCAGCAGTTTAGAACTAGCGGGGACCGAGCAGTACTTC. Translating it yields CASSLELAGTEQYF.

The chain links TRBV5-4 to TRBJ2-1; D may correspond to TRBD1 or TRBD2 (6 bases each). The CDR3 has 14 amino acids. CDR1 is SGHNT and CDR2 is YYREEE in the germline V gene (reference sequence). Trimming cost V 2 bases and J 7 bases, with 13 bases left between them. The DNA for the CDR3 is TGTGCCAGCAGCTTAGCGTCGGGGGCAAATGAGCAGTTCTTC. Translation gives CASSLASGANEQFF.

A note on this clonotype: The junction does not match germline at one end; this may be a read error. This chain joins TRBV12-5 and TRBJ2-7; D could derive from TRBD1 or TRBD2 (5 bases each). The CDR3 loop spans 19 amino acids. Germline V gene data show CDR1 as LGHNT and CDR2 as FRNRAP. The CDR3 sequence is CASGLPSQTGAGHSYEQHF. Here the CDR3 DNA reads TGTGCTAGTGGTTTACCTTCCCAAACCGGGGCAGGCCATTCCTACGAGCAGCACTTC.

This clonotype occurred a few times. The V gene is TRBV7-2, the J gene TRBJ2-7; a weak D match, TRBD2 (6 bases). V was clipped by 5 bases and J by 3 bases, with 14 bases between them. Germline V gene lookup returns CDR1 SGHTA and CDR2 FQGNSA. CDR3 length: 14 residues. CDR3 bases: TGTGCCAGCAGCGGGGGGACGCGCGGCTACGAGCAGTACTTC. This codes for CASSGGTRGYEQYF.